This TCR beta chain was recorded in a study of shared clonotypes between healthy human individuals. Method: immunoSEQ multiplex PCR; TCRdb's copy keeps in-frame clones and lacks some. The top ten hold 0.1% to 0.15% of the sample, which has some 2 million clones, roughly 94% seen once. Germline CDR1 reads WSHSY; CDR2 reads SAAADI. V was pared by 7 bases and J by 1 base, with 7 bases of the junction left unmatched. CDR3 length: 15 amino acids. Sequencing was carried out using naive CD4+ T cells sorted from blood. Subset denoted: CD45RA+ positively selected. The V gene is TRBV10-2, the J gene TRBJ2-7; 10 bases match TRBD2. The TCR sequence derives from a man between 18 and 35 years old in good health. CDR3 DNA sequence: TGCGCCAGCACCCGAGCGGGGGGGCAATCCTACGAGCAGTACTTC. Translated, it gives CASTRAGGQSYEQYF.